A single sample gave rise to the 14 T cell receptor beta chains below, sequenced in a study of blood T cell repertoires in COVID-19. The data were produced by immunoSEQ multiplex PCR, yet TCRdb's version contains in-frame clones alone and is incomplete. Among 250,000 to 300,000 clones, around nine tenths were seen once, and the ten largest hold approximately 10%. Source material: peripheral blood. These TCRs come from an older woman with COVID-19, enrolled during active disease.

J is TRBJ2-6 and V is TRBV3-1 (or the pseudogene TRBV3-2); a possible D gene is TRBD1 (5 bases). Per germline, CDR1 LGHDT and CDR2 YNNKEL (reference sequence). The CDR3 contains 18 residues. The ends were cut back, 3 bases at V and 0 bases at J, with 15 bases in the middle. CDR3 loop: CASSHQGRISSGANVLTF. The CDR3 DNA sequence: TGTGCCAGCAGCCATCAGGGCAGGATAAGCTCTGGGGCCAACGTCCTGACTTTC.

J is TRBJ1-1 and V is TRBV29-1, with a tentative D call TRBD1 (5 bases). Germline loops: CDR1 SQVTM, CDR2 ANQGSEA. V was shortened by 3 bases and J by 5 bases, with 19 bases between the two germline ends. The CDR3 has 15 residues. The CDR3 bases are TGCAGCGTTGAGGGGACCCCCGGGGGTATAACTGAAGCTTTCTTT. It codes for CSVEGTPGGITEAFF.

The chain recombines TRBV30 with TRBJ2-2; the D gene is possibly TRBD2 (8 bases). Between the trimmed V and J ends, which lost 0 bases and 3 bases, there was a span of 20 bases. CDR3 size: 18 residues. The germline V gene has CDR1 GTSNPN and CDR2 SVGIG (reference sequence). The CDR3 DNA is TGTGCCTGGAGTGTACCCGGGGGGGGACAGAGGTACACCGGGGAGCTGTTTTTT. It specifies CAWSVPGGGQRYTGELFF.

The J gene is TRBJ2-1, the V gene TRBV27; 13 nucleotides match TRBD2. With V trimmed by 4 bases and J by 3 bases, 6 bases remained unmatched. The CDR3 runs 17 residues. CDR1 and CDR2 (germline): MNHEY, SMNVEV (reference sequence). CDR3 bases: TGTGCCAGCAGTTCAACCGGGACTAGCGGGGACTACAATGAGCAGTTCTTC. Residues: CASSSTGTSGDYNEQFF.

The chain joins TRBV24-1 to TRBJ1-5; 8 positions match TRBD1. In germline, CDR1 is KGHDR, CDR2 SFDVKD. This CDR3 has 16 amino acids. The V segment lost 4 bases and the J segment 2 bases; nucleotides outside the gene matches: 6. The CDR3 sequence is CATSDSTGGGNQPQHF. CDR3 in DNA: TGTGCCACCAGTGACTCTACAGGGGGAGGCAATCAGCCCCAGCATTTT.

J is TRBJ1-5 and V is TRBV6-5; 8 bases line up with TRBD1. The CDR3 spans 15 residues. V shed 5 bases, J shed 2 bases, and the junction held 5 bases outside the gene matches. Germline lookup yields CDR1 MNHEY and CDR2 SVGAGI. The CDR3 reads CASSRQGIGNQPQHF. The CDR3 DNA is TGTGCCAGCAGTAGACAGGGGATCGGCAATCAGCCCCAGCATTTT.

The J gene is TRBJ2-7, the V gene TRBV4-3; 10 bases line up with TRBD1. J gave up 4 bases and V 0 bases, and 9 bases lay outside the gene matches. Germline V gene data show CDR1 as LGHNA and CDR2 as YSLEER. This CDR3 has 17 amino acids. The chain's CDR3 is CASSQEGSGQGMYEQYF. CDR3 sequence (DNA): TGCGCCAGCAGCCAAGAGGGATCGGGACAGGGGATGTACGAGCAGTACTTC.

This clone came up once. The gene calls are TRBV6-2 or TRBV6-3 and TRBJ2-7; 8 nucleotides agree with TRBD2. Germline values: CDR1 MNHEY, CDR2 SVGEGT. The length of the CDR3 is 15 residues. The ends lost 6 bases at V and 1 base at J; junction bases unmatched: 8. CDR3 protein: CASSPVRGASYEQYF. The DNA for the CDR3 is TGTGCCAGCAGCCCTGTGCGGGGGGCTTCCTACGAGCAGTACTTC.

The DNA for the CDR3 is TGCAGCGTTGGTGACACTTTCTACGAGCAGTACTTC. Its protein is CSVGDTFYEQYF. The V call is TRBV29-1, the J call TRBJ2-7, with no clear D. This CDR3 has 12 residues. From germline, CDR1 is SQVTM and CDR2 ANQGSEA. V lost 4 bases to trimming and J lost 3 bases, with 10 bases between them.

This chain links TRBV11-3 with TRBJ2-6; 8 nucleotides agree with TRBD1. The CDR3 is made up of 15 amino acids. With 5 bases clipped from V and 4 bases from J, the junction kept 4 bases outside the gene matches. Germline loops: CDR1 SGHNT, CDR2 YENEEA. The CDR3 bases are TGTGCCAGCAGCCCCAGGGGGCAGGGGGCCAACGTCCTGACTTTC. It encodes CASSPRGQGANVLTF.

The V call is TRBV18, the J call TRBJ1-6; the D is unclear. Trimming took 7 bases from V and 6 from J, leaving 7 bases between them. This CDR3 is 12 amino acids long. Germline values: CDR1 KGHSH, CDR2 LQKENI. Written as DNA, the CDR3 is TGTGCCAGCTTTAACAGTAATTCACCCCTCCACTTT. The encoded protein is CASFNSNSPLHF.

This rearrangement joins TRBV18 to TRBJ1-1; D is perhaps TRBD1 (5 bases). Germline V lookup: CDR1 KGHSH, CDR2 LQKENI. V shed 1 base and J shed 1 base, with 7 bases lying between them. The CDR3 runs 14 residues. The CDR3 nucleotides are TGTGCCAGCTCACCACAACAGGAGAACACTGAAGCTTTCTTT. This encodes CASSPQQENTEAFF.

J is TRBJ2-7 and V is TRBV7-8; 9 bases align to TRBD1. This CDR3 spans 15 amino acids. Germline V lookup: CDR1 SGHVS, CDR2 FQNEAQ. The ends lost 5 bases at V and 2 bases at J; junction bases unmatched: 7. The DNA of the CDR3 is TGTGCCAGCAGCACTAACACAGGGGGCCCCTACGAGCAGTACTTC. Its protein product is CASSTNTGGPYEQYF.

The sample holds one count of this clone. A much bigger clone sits one base away, suggesting this may be a read error. Other DNA sequences from this sample encode an identical CDR3 as well. The V call is TRBV4-3, the J call TRBJ1-5; tentative D call: TRBD1 (5 bases). The CDR3 covers 13 residues. CDR1 is LGHNA and CDR2 is YSLEER in the germline V gene. The CDR3 nucleotides are TGCGCTAGCAGCCAGCAGGGAACGCAGCCCCAGCATTTT. As protein: CASSQQGTQPQHF.